This T cell receptor (beta chain) was sequenced for a study of T cells expressing NK-cell markers. Using the 5' RACE reads, TCRdb records one entry per CDR3 protein without DNA. The clone table shows hundreds of thousands of distinct CDR3 sequences, with the ten largest holding roughly 4.2%. The clonotype originates from a woman between 18 and 70 years old in good health. The source material was blood T cells: a sorted CD56 or NKG2C T cell subset, CD4+ or CD8+ T cells, or bulk PBMC T cells (not recorded which).

CDR3 residues: CAFPPGTYSSYNEQFF. The rearrangement links TRBV7-9 to TRBJ2-1; TCRdb picks TRBD1, but there is no DNA to check that call. This CDR3 is 16 amino acids long. From germline, CDR1 is SEHNR and CDR2 FQNEAQ (reference sequence).